One and the same sample provided the 31 T cell receptor beta chains below, sequenced in a study of T cells in Graves' hyperthyroidism and ophthalmopathy. There were TCR beta CDR3 regions amplified from RNA transcripts. TCR CDR3 regions were first amplified by RT-PCR with HTBI primers. TCRdb redid the calling of the multiplex PCR reads with MiXCR, one entry per CDR3 protein. The sample includes a few hundred thousand distinct CDR3 sequences, 46% of them seen just once. The sequenced sample consisted of peripheral blood or thyroid tissue (not recorded which). These receptors originate from a woman aged 18-35 years with Graves' hyperthyroidism.

The CDR3 protein is CASGSPPDRGAFF. Here the CDR3 DNA reads TGTGCTAGTGGTTCCCCCCCGGACAGGGGCGCTTTCTTT. The chain uses TRBV12-5 and TRBJ1-1; 9 bases match TRBD1. Germline V lookup: CDR1 LGHNT, CDR2 FRNRAP. With 4 bases clipped from V and 11 bases from J, the junction kept 8 bases outside the gene matches. This CDR3 is built from 13 residues.

This clonotype was found once. The genes are TRBV7-6 and TRBJ1-6, with 9 bases aligning to TRBD1. V lost 7 bases, J lost 10 bases, and 8 bases stayed unmatched. CDR3 length equals 14 residues. Germline V gene data show CDR1 as SGHVS and CDR2 as FNYEAQ. The CDR3 reads CASNTGTGLSPLHF. The DNA for the CDR3 is TGTGCCAGCAACACCGGGACAGGGCTCTCACCCCTCCACTTT.

V usage is TRBV20-1 and J usage is TRBJ1-1; D might be TRBD1 (5 bases). Trimming pared 3 bases from V and 2 bases from J, leaving 10 bases between. The germline V gene has CDR1 DFQATT and CDR2 SNEGSKA (reference sequence). This CDR3 comprises 13 residues. The CDR3 is CSASSGLNTEAFF. For the CDR3, the DNA is TGCAGTGCTAGTTCAGGGCTTAACACTGAAGCTTTCTTT.

On this clonotype: A read error may explain this, as a much larger clone is one base away. The chain joins TRBV19 to TRBJ2-7; 7 nucleotides line up with TRBD1. This CDR3 spans 15 amino acids. Germline V gene data show CDR1 as LNHDA and CDR2 as SQIVND (reference sequence). Germline trimming cut 4 bases from V and 0 bases from J; bases unmatched to any gene: 6. CDR3 nucleotide sequence: TGTGCCAGTAGTACCTGGGACAGCAGCTCCTACGAGCAGTACTTC. This sequence encodes CASSTWDSSSYEQYF.

The chain has TRBV25-1 and TRBJ1-1, with D possibly being TRBD1 (5 bases). This CDR3 spans 12 amino acids. Germline CDR1 MGHDK, CDR2 SYGVNS. The V and J ends lost 8 bases and 7 bases respectively, with 14 bases between them. In nucleotides, the CDR3 is TGTGCCAGCCGCCTCCAGGGTGTTGAAGCTTTCTTT. This encodes CASRLQGVEAFF.

The CDR3 loop reads CSASDRADYGYTF. In DNA form, the CDR3 reads TGCAGTGCTAGTGACAGGGCAGACTATGGCTACACCTTC. This sequence joins TRBV20-1 and TRBJ1-2; 7 nucleotides align to TRBD1. The CDR3 length is 13 residues. Looked up from germline, CDR1 is DFQATT and CDR2 is SNEGSKA (reference sequence). With 3 bases clipped from V and 3 bases from J, the junction kept 4 bases outside the gene matches.

This clonotype has at least ten counts. V is TRBV6-5 and J is TRBJ2-2; possibly TRBD2 for D (6 bases). CDR3 length equals 15 residues. Germline CDR1 and CDR2: MNHEY and SVGAGI. V was cut by 10 bases and J by 4 bases, with 19 bases left in between. CDR3 nucleotide sequence: TGTGCCAACCAATCGAGGAGGGCGAGCACCGGGGAGCTGTTTTTT. This codes for CANQSRRASTGELFF.

This chain connects TRBV2 to TRBJ2-7, with D hard to call. CDR3 length equals 14 residues. From germline, CDR1 is SNHLY and CDR2 FYNNEI. V dropped 5 bases and J dropped 0 bases, with 11 bases sitting between them. The CDR3 reads CASSRKRSSYEQYF. DNA of the CDR3: TGTGCCAGCAGTAGAAAACGGAGCTCCTACGAGCAGTACTTC.

The gene calls are TRBV24-1 and TRBJ2-5; the D gene is possibly TRBD2 (5 bases). The germline CDR1 and CDR2 sequences are KGHDR and SFDVKD. V shed 5 bases and J shed 2 bases, with 8 bases lying between them. The CDR3 has 13 residues. CDR3 coding DNA: TGTGCCACCAGTGTAAGCGGACAAGAGACCCAGTACTTC. It is translated as CATSVSGQETQYF.

The J gene is TRBJ1-2, the V gene TRBV10-3, with D possibly matching TRBD1 (6 bases). The CDR3 runs to 17 residues. The germline V and J ends were trimmed by 3 bases and 3 bases, with 20 bases remaining between them. Per germline, CDR1 ENHRY and CDR2 SYGVKD. This CDR3 is CAISDAEDSAVDYGYTF. The CDR3, as DNA: TGTGCCATCAGTGACGCAGAGGACAGCGCAGTTGACTATGGCTACACCTTC.

Ten or more counts support this clonotype. The gene calls are TRBV5-4 and TRBJ1-6, with D possibly matching TRBD1 (6 bases). V lost 2 bases and J lost 7, with 10 bases in between. The CDR3 covers 14 residues. The germline gives CDR1 SGHNT, CDR2 YYREEE (reference sequence). The CDR3 protein is CASSFDRRNSPLHF. CDR3 DNA sequence: TGTGCCAGCAGCTTTGACAGGAGGAATTCACCCCTCCACTTT.

This clonotype was recorded once. The rearrangement uses TRBV30 and TRBJ2-3; no definite D call. The germline V gene has CDR1 GTSNPN and CDR2 SVGIG (reference sequence). Trimming took 2 bases from V and 10 from J, leaving 22 bases between them. This CDR3 is built from 15 residues. The CDR3 DNA sequence: TGTGCCTGGAGTATTGTAGGGCCAGCCTTAAGGCCGCAGTATTTT. Translating it yields CAWSIVGPALRPQYF. Variable domain in full (rest from reference TRBV30 and TRBJ2-3): SQTIHQWPATLVQPVGSPLSLECTVEGTSNPNLYWYRQAAGRGLQLLFYSVGIGQISSEVPQNLSASRPQDRQFILSSKKLLLSDSGFYLCAWSIVGPALRPQYFGPGTRLTVL.

The rearrangement links TRBV2 to TRBJ2-5; 12 bases agree with TRBD2. Per germline, CDR1 SNHLY and CDR2 FYNNEI. J was trimmed by 4 bases and V by 9 bases; bases with no gene match: 3. This CDR3 spans 13 amino acids. This CDR3 reads CASGLAGLETQYF. The CDR3 DNA reads TGTGCCAGTGGACTAGCGGGACTAGAGACCCAGTACTTC.

The sample holds many counts of this clonotype. V is TRBV25-1 and J is TRBJ2-1; perhaps TRBD2 as D (5 bases). CDR1 and CDR2 (germline): MGHDK, SYGVNS. This CDR3 has 14 residues. Trimming shortened V by 0 bases and J by 8 bases, and 11 bases separated the two germline ends. This CDR3 is CASSEYTRGDEQFF. The CDR3 bases are TGTGCCAGCAGTGAATATACTAGAGGCGATGAGCAGTTCTTC.

This clonotype came up many times. J is TRBJ2-2 and V is TRBV7-3; D remains ambiguous. Germline loops: CDR1 SGHTA, CDR2 FQGTGA. The CDR3 loop spans 15 amino acids. V lost 4 bases, J lost 4 bases, and 13 bases lay in between. The CDR3: CASSSNLGVTGELFF. Written as DNA, the CDR3 is TGTGCCAGCAGCTCTAACCTAGGAGTCACCGGGGAGCTGTTTTTT.

This clonotype was counted ten times or more. V and J are TRBV20-1 and TRBJ1-4; D gene ambiguous. V lost 5 bases and J 2 bases, leaving 15 bases between the germline ends. This CDR3 contains 15 residues. Germline CDR1 DFQATT, CDR2 SNEGSKA (reference sequence). CDR3 sequence reads: CSAPERGFTNEKLFF. The CDR3 DNA is TGCAGTGCTCCCGAGAGAGGGTTCACTAATGAAAAACTGTTTTTT.

The rearrangement links TRBV20-1 to TRBJ1-1; 11 nucleotides match TRBD1. The CDR3 runs 13 residues. J lost 6 bases, V lost 6 bases, and 6 bases had no gene match. Germline CDR1 and CDR2: DFQATT and SNEGSKA (reference sequence). This CDR3 reads CSAPGQGGAEAFF. The CDR3 DNA sequence: TGCAGTGCCCCGGGACAGGGGGGTGCTGAAGCTTTCTTT.

Worth noting for this clonotype: The junction departs from the called germline gene at one end, perhaps through a read error. J is TRBJ1-6 and V is TRBV5-4; D perhaps matches TRBD1 (5 bases). The germline V gene encodes CDR1 SGHNT and CDR2 YYREEE (reference sequence). The CDR3 runs 14 residues. DNA for the CDR3: TGCGCCAGCAGCTCCGGGACCCGCGGTCCACCCCTCCACTTT. Translation gives CASSSGTRGPPLHF.

The chain carries TRBV10-3 and TRBJ1-2, with D possibly TRBD1 on 6 matching bases. Per the germline V gene, CDR1 is ENHRY and CDR2 is SYGVKD. CDR3 size: 18 residues. V lost 5 bases and J lost 0, with 22 bases in between. The CDR3, as DNA: TGTGCCATCAGTTATACAAGGGGACGGACAGATCCTAACTATGGCTACACCTTC. This sequence encodes CAISYTRGRTDPNYGYTF.

This clonotype has at least ten counts. This chain links TRBV20-1 with TRBJ2-7; D is uncertain. This CDR3 has 11 amino acids. CDR1 is DFQATT and CDR2 is SNEGSKA in the germline V gene (reference sequence). Trimming took 7 bases from V and 1 from J, leaving 8 bases between them. The CDR3 reads CSVTRSYEQYF. DNA of the CDR3: TGCAGTGTAACGCGGTCCTACGAGCAGTACTTC.

This chain connects TRBV7-3 to TRBJ2-7; 11 bases map to TRBD2. CDR1 and CDR2 from the germline V gene are SGHTA and FQGTGA. There are 17 residues in the CDR3. Trimming removed 5 bases from V and 7 bases from J; junction bases left unmatched: 16. The chain's CDR3 is CASSPRSVAGGPYEQYF. The CDR3 coding sequence is TGTGCCAGCAGCCCCAGGTCGGTAGCGGGAGGGCCTTATGAGCAGTACTTC. The whole variable domain, filled in from reference TRBV7-3 and TRBJ2-7, reads GAGVSQTPSNKVTEKGKYVELRCDPISGHTALYWYRQSLGQGPEFLIYFQGTGAADDSGLPNDRFFAVRPEGSVSTLKIQRTERGDSAVYLCASSPRSVAGGPYEQYFGPGTRLTVT.

The rearrangement links TRBV5-1 to TRBJ2-3; 11 nucleotides match TRBD2. After removal of 3 bases from V and 2 bases from J, the junction contained 8 bases not matched to a gene. The CDR3 loop spans 17 amino acids. CDR1 and CDR2 from the germline V gene are SGHRS and YFSETQ. In DNA, the CDR3 is TGCGCCAGCAGCTCAGACGGGACTAGCGGAACCACAGATACGCAGTATTTT. It translates to CASSSDGTSGTTDTQYF.

The J gene is TRBJ2-5, the V gene TRBV20-1; 7 bases fit TRBD1. The CDR3 totals 14 residues. With V trimmed by 6 bases and J by 4 bases, 11 bases remained unmatched. Per germline, CDR1 DFQATT and CDR2 SNEGSKA (reference sequence). The CDR3 is CSAGRGQGTETQYF. The DNA of the CDR3 is TGCAGTGCCGGAAGGGGGCAGGGGACAGAGACCCAGTACTTC.

V gene TRBV7-2 combines with J gene TRBJ2-5; a weak D match, TRBD2 (5 bases). Germline V gene sequence: CDR1 SGHTA, CDR2 FQGNSA. The CDR3 loop spans 16 amino acids. Trimming left V 1 base short and J 1 base short, with 13 bases between. Here the CDR3 DNA reads TGTGCCAGCAGCTTAGGAGCTGGCGGGTCCCAAGAGACCCAGTACTTC. This gives the protein CASSLGAGGSQETQYF. The full variable domain, in which reference TRBV7-2 and TRBJ2-5 provide the parts outside the CDR3, is GAGVSQSPSNKVTEKGKDVELRCDPISGHTALYWYRQSLGQGLEFLIYFQGNSAPDKSGLPSDRFSAERTGGSVSTLTIQRTQQEDSAVYLCASSLGAGGSQETQYFGPGTRLLVL.

This clonotype was seen a handful of times. This chain connects TRBV7-8 to TRBJ2-7, with D possibly being TRBD2 (5 bases). Trimming took 8 bases from V and 4 from J, leaving 18 bases between them. This CDR3 contains 14 residues. Germline lookup yields CDR1 SGHVS and CDR2 FQNEAQ. Written as DNA, the CDR3 is TGTGCCAGCTCTACCAGCGGTAGCGAATACGAGCAGTACTTC. It specifies CASSTSGSEYEQYF.

This chain uses TRBV29-1 with TRBJ2-7; 7 bases line up with TRBD2. The DNA end is a closer match to TRBJ2-1, so the J assignment may be wrong. The CDR3 length is 15 residues. Germline V lookup: CDR1 SQVTM, CDR2 ANQGSEA. CDR3 bases: TGCAGCGTTGCCACCGGGGGGAGGGCCGCCCATGAGCAGTTCTTC. Translating it yields CSVATGGRAAHEQFF.

This clonotype was detected only once. The gene calls are TRBV10-3 and TRBJ2-7; a possible D gene is TRBD2 (6 bases). The J call may not be correct, given that the DNA end is closer to TRBJ2-1. Per the germline V gene, CDR1 is ENHRY and CDR2 is SYGVKD. The CDR3 loop spans 15 amino acids. CDR3 nucleotides: TGTGCCATCAGTGAACAAGGAGGGGCCTACAATGAGCAGTTCTTC. Protein sequence: CAISEQGGAYNEQFF.

This clonotype was recorded many times. The gene calls are TRBV3-1 and TRBJ1-2, with 8 bases fitting TRBD1. V was clipped by 4 bases and J by 2 bases; unmatched bases: 3. The length of the CDR3 is 14 residues. CDR1 and CDR2 (germline): LGHDT, YNNKEL (reference sequence). DNA of the CDR3: TGTGCCAGCAGCCCCCGGACAGGGAACTATGGCTACACCTTC. Its protein is CASSPRTGNYGYTF.

The J gene is TRBJ2-7, the V gene TRBV29-1; D uncertain. Germline values: CDR1 SQVTM, CDR2 ANQGSEA. The CDR3 runs to 11 residues. Between the trimmed V and J ends, which lost 4 bases and 6 bases, there was a span of 10 bases. CDR3 in DNA: TGCAGCGTTGGGGAAGGCGGCGAGCAGTACTTC. The encoded protein is CSVGEGGEQYF.

This chain joins TRBV29-1 and TRBJ2-2; 11 positions match TRBD1. The ends lost 3 bases at V and 5 bases at J; junction bases unmatched: 8. The CDR3 has 16 amino acids. The germline CDR1 and CDR2 sequences are SQVTM and ANQGSEA. The CDR3 DNA follows: TGCAGCGTTGACCGGACAGGGGGCGTGTCGACCGGGGAGCTGTTTTTT. Translating it yields CSVDRTGGVSTGELFF.

In its sample, this clonotype was seen many times. V gene TRBV5-1 combines with J gene TRBJ2-7, with TRBD2 identical over 8 bases. The germline gives CDR1 SGHRS, CDR2 YFSETQ. V trimming: 0 bases; J trimming: 2 bases; junction bases outside the gene matches: 7. CDR3 length: 16 amino acids. The chain's CDR3 is CASSLAGTSRAYEQYF. CDR3 DNA sequence: TGCGCCAGCAGCTTGGCGGGGACTAGTCGCGCCTACGAGCAGTACTTC.